What follows describes a single T cell receptor beta chain. What it recognizes is unknown. The data originate from a study of response to subunit inactivated influenza vaccine. Regarding the study as a whole: Researchers suggested that each seasonal influenza vaccination recruits few new T cells.

This CDR3 is built from 16 residues. Trimming took 2 bases from V and 7 from J, leaving 18 bases between them. Germline assignment: CDR1 LGHNA and CDR2 YNFKEQ. TCRdb redid the calling of the RT-PCR reads with MiXCR, one entry per CDR3 protein. This table holds over 650,000 distinct CDR3 sequences, around 18% found once. The TCR comes from a man aged 50-59 years who received an inactivated influenza vaccine. The sequencing used PBMCs from blood, collected 5 to 6 days after vaccination. This chain links TRBV4-2 with TRBJ2-1; possibly TRBD1 or TRBD2 for D (5 bases each). The CDR3 here is CASSQRTRGRGNEQFF. For the CDR3, the DNA is TGTGCCAGCAGCCAACGGACGAGGGGAAGAGGGAATGAGCAGTTCTTC.